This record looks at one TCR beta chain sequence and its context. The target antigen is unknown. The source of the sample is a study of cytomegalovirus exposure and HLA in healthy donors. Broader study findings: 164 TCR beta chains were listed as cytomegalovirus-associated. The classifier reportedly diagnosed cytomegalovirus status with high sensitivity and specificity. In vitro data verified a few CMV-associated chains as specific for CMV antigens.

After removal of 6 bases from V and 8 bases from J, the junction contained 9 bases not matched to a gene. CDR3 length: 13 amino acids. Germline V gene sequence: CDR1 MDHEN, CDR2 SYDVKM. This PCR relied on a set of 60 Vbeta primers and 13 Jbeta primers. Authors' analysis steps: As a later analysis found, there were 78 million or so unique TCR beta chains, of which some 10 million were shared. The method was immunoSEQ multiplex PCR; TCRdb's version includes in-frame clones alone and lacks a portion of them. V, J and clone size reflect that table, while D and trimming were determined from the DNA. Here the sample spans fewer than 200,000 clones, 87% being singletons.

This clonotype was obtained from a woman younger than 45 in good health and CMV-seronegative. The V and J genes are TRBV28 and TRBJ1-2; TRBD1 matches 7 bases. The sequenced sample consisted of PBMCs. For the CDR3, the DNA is TGTGCCAGCAGGCCTACAGGGGAAGGCGGCTACACCTTC. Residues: CASRPTGEGGYTF.